This TCR beta chain was obtained from a study of identical twins. With regard to this clonotype: Its antigen is as yet unknown.

Notes on the study in general: Weaker excess sharing between twins was seen in beta out-of-frame sequences. Among out-of-frame alpha sequences shared by twins, low generation probability occurred in excess.

TCRdb used MiXCR to reprocess the 5' RACE reads, holding one entry per CDR3 protein. The sample includes 300,000 to 400,000 distinct CDR3 sequences, over 9% seen only once; the top ten take just over 7%. Everyone who donated was a healthy Caucasian. Germline V lookup: CDR1 SGHKS, CDR2 YYEKEE (reference sequence). Trimming removed 0 bases at V and 4 bases at J, with 7 bases between. The CDR3 covers 14 residues. The sample was also linked to a second study, of yellow fever vaccine responses in identical twins.

The source material was CD8+ T cells sorted from blood. The V and J genes are TRBV5-5 and TRBJ1-4; D uncertain. The TCR originated in a woman aged 18 to 35 in good health. The CDR3 DNA reads TGTGCCAGCAGCTTGGATGGCTATAATGAAAAACTGTTTTTT. Protein: CASSLDGYNEKLFF.